This is a list of T cell receptor beta chains from one sample in a study of OX40 agonist ivuxolimab in advanced cancers. TCRdb's copy holds only in-frame clones and misses some; the assay was immunoSEQ multiplex PCR. The repertoire holds about 120,000 clones, with 93% as singletons. The sequencing used CD4+ or CD8+ T cells sorted from blood, collected in a trial of the OX40 agonist ivuxolimab. These TCRs come from an adult with an advanced solid tumor such as melanoma, head and neck, liver or kidney cancer. Each CDR3 is given with its conserved first and last residue. A D gene is named only where the DNA matches it firmly. The size entry is marked missing in some rows and otherwise reads once, few, many or a size class.

len: 16
j_gene: TRBJ2-3
d_gene: -
abundance: -
v_gene: TRBV19
CDR3nt: TGTGCCAGTACAAATGAAGCGGGTGCAAGCACAGATACGCAGTATTTT
CDR3aa: CASTNEAGASTDTQYF

len: 15
j_gene: TRBJ1-2
d_gene: TRBD1
abundance: once
v_gene: TRBV6-1
CDR3nt: TGTGCCAGCAGTGAAGTGGACAGGGGCCCATTTGGCTACACCTTC
CDR3aa: CASSEVDRGPFGYTF

len: 16
j_gene: TRBJ2-1
d_gene: -
abundance: -
v_gene: TRBV7-2
CDR3nt: TGTGCCAGCAGTCTTGGCACTCTTAGCTCCTACAATGAGCAGTTCTTC
CDR3aa: CASSLGTLSSYNEQFF

len: 13
j_gene: TRBJ1-1
d_gene: -
abundance: -
v_gene: TRBV7-2
CDR3nt: TGTGCCAGCAGCAAGGACAGGAACACTGAAGCTTTCTTT
CDR3aa: CASSKDRNTEAFF

len: 13
j_gene: TRBJ1-4
d_gene: TRBD1
abundance: -
v_gene: TRBV29-1
CDR3nt: TGCAGCGGCATGGGACAGGGAGACGAAAAACTGTTTTTT
CDR3aa: CSGMGQGDEKLFF

len: 16
j_gene: TRBJ2-1
d_gene: TRBD2
abundance: -
v_gene: TRBV15
CDR3nt: TGTGCCACCAGCAGAGGACTAGCGGAGCCACCAAATGAGCAGTTCTTC
CDR3aa: CATSRGLAEPPNEQFF

len: 14
j_gene: TRBJ2-1
d_gene: -
abundance: -
v_gene: TRBV7-3
CDR3nt: TGTGCCAGCAGCGATATGGGGTCCTACAATGAGCAGTTCTTC
CDR3aa: CASSDMGSYNEQFF

len: 14
j_gene: TRBJ1-3
d_gene: -
abundance: -
v_gene: TRBV7-2
CDR3nt: TGTGCCAGCAGCTTAGGACAGCCCGGAAACACCATATATTTT
CDR3aa: CASSLGQPGNTIYF

len: 17
j_gene: TRBJ1-3
d_gene: -
abundance: few
v_gene: TRBV5-6
CDR3nt: TGTGCCAGCCACCCGGGGAGGCCCAACCTCTCTGGAAACACCATATATTTT
CDR3aa: CASHPGRPNLSGNTIYF

len: 15
j_gene: TRBJ2-1
d_gene: -
abundance: -
v_gene: TRBV6-6
CDR3nt: TGTGCCAGCAGCGCTCCCCGGGGGGCCCACAATGAGCAGTTCTTC
CDR3aa: CASSAPRGAHNEQFF

len: 14
j_gene: TRBJ2-7
d_gene: -
abundance: -
v_gene: TRBV15
CDR3nt: TGTGCCACCAGCCCCGCCTATACCTCCTACGAGCAGTACTTC
CDR3aa: CATSPAYTSYEQYF

len: 15
j_gene: TRBJ2-3
d_gene: -
abundance: -
v_gene: TRBV5-1
CDR3nt: TGCGCCAGCAGCTTGTTGTCAGGGGGCACAGATACGCAGTATTTT
CDR3aa: CASSLLSGGTDTQYF

len: 13
j_gene: TRBJ1-1
d_gene: TRBD1
abundance: -
v_gene: TRBV5-6
CDR3nt: TGTGCCAGCAGCTTGGTGACAGGGGCTGAAGCTTTCTTT
CDR3aa: CASSLVTGAEAFF

len: 13
j_gene: TRBJ2-4
d_gene: -
abundance: -
v_gene: TRBV2
CDR3nt: TGTGCCAGCAATTGGAGGGCCAAAAACATTCAGTACTTC
CDR3aa: CASNWRAKNIQYF

len: 14
j_gene: TRBJ2-3
d_gene: TRBD2
abundance: once
v_gene: TRBV30
CDR3nt: TGTGCCTGGAGGTTAGCGGGGGCAACAGATACGCAGTATTTT
CDR3aa: CAWRLAGATDTQYF

len: 17
j_gene: TRBJ1-6
d_gene: -
abundance: -
v_gene: TRBV27
CDR3nt: TGTGCCAGCAGCCGAAGCAGGGGATGGGAACGTAATTCACCCCTCCACTTT
CDR3aa: CASSRSRGWERNSPLHF

len: 15
j_gene: TRBJ2-7
d_gene: TRBD2
abundance: -
v_gene: TRBV6-5
CDR3nt: TGTGCCAGCAGTTCTACTAGCGGGAGGGCGGATGAGCAGTACTTC
CDR3aa: CASSSTSGRADEQYF

len: 18
j_gene: TRBJ2-7
d_gene: -
abundance: -
v_gene: TRBV23-1
CDR3nt: TGCGCCAGCAGTCAATCGGTAAGGTCCTGGGCTCCTACCTACGAGCAGTACTTC
CDR3aa: CASSQSVRSWAPTYEQYF

len: 15
j_gene: TRBJ1-5
d_gene: -
abundance: -
v_gene: TRBV6-5
CDR3nt: TGTGCCTCCAAAGGGGTGTTCTGGGACGAGCAGCCCCAGCATTTT
CDR3aa: CASKGVFWDEQPQHF

len: 15
j_gene: TRBJ1-2
d_gene: TRBD1
abundance: few
v_gene: TRBV4-2
CDR3nt: TGTGCCAGCAGCCAGGCAACTGGACAGGGGGCTGGCTACACCTTC
CDR3aa: CASSQATGQGAGYTF

len: 13
j_gene: TRBJ1-5
d_gene: -
abundance: -
v_gene: TRBV6-5
CDR3nt: TGTGCCAGCAGCCGTGACAGCAATCAGCCCCAGCATTTT
CDR3aa: CASSRDSNQPQHF

len: 15
j_gene: TRBJ2-4
d_gene: TRBD2
abundance: -
v_gene: TRBV15
CDR3nt: TGTGCCACCAGCAGAGATAACGCTAGCGGAAACATTCAGTACTTC
CDR3aa: CATSRDNASGNIQYF

len: 14
j_gene: TRBJ2-5
d_gene: -
abundance: -
v_gene: TRBV6-1
CDR3nt: TGTGCCAGCAGTGCAAACAGGGGAGGAGAGACCCAGTACTTC
CDR3aa: CASSANRGGETQYF

len: 11
j_gene: TRBJ1-2
d_gene: TRBD1
abundance: -
v_gene: TRBV15
CDR3nt: TGTGCCACCCGGGAGGGGGCTGGCTACACCTTC
CDR3aa: CATREGAGYTF

len: 14
j_gene: TRBJ1-2
d_gene: TRBD1
abundance: -
v_gene: TRBV11-2
CDR3nt: TGTGCCAGCAGCTTAGGGGGACAGAAGTATGGCTACACCTTC
CDR3aa: CASSLGGQKYGYTF

len: 15
j_gene: TRBJ2-1
d_gene: TRBD2
abundance: -
v_gene: TRBV5-4
CDR3nt: TGTGCCAGCAGGTTGACTAGCGGGGGGGCCAATGAGCAGTTCTTC
CDR3aa: CASRLTSGGANEQFF

len: 16
j_gene: TRBJ2-7
d_gene: -
abundance: -
v_gene: TRBV27
CDR3nt: TGTGCCAGCAGTTTGGTGGGCGGGGTGAGCTCCTACGAGCAGTACTTC
CDR3aa: CASSLVGGVSSYEQYF

len: 14
j_gene: TRBJ1-2
d_gene: -
abundance: -
v_gene: TRBV6-5
CDR3nt: TGTGCCAGCAGTACCCGTCGCGGCGACTATGGCTACACCTTC
CDR3aa: CASSTRRGDYGYTF